These 4 T cell receptor beta chains were sequenced from one sample in a study of radiotherapy plus CTLA-4 blockade in lung cancer. TCRdb's copy holds only in-frame clones and misses some; the assay was immunoSEQ multiplex PCR. The sample records tens of thousands of clones, roughly 85% being singletons. Sequencing used peripheral blood, obtained from a patient treated with radiotherapy plus ipilimumab. All receptors come from a human donor with non-small cell lung cancer whose response to radiotherapy plus ipilimumab could not be evaluated.

J is TRBJ2-2 and V is TRBV11-2; 7 positions agree with TRBD1. V shed 6 bases, J shed 6 bases, and the junction held 4 bases outside the gene matches. Germline CDR1 and CDR2: SGHAT and FQNNGV. The CDR3 covers 13 residues. The CDR3 loop is CASRPGTAGELFF. The DNA of the CDR3 is TGTGCCAGCAGGCCCGGGACAGCCGGGGAGCTGTTTTTT.

This chain's CDR3 is CASSLMGGEEKLFF. DNA for the CDR3: TGCGCCAGCAGCTTGATGGGGGGTGAAGAAAAACTGTTTTTT. The gene calls are TRBV5-1 and TRBJ1-4; the D gene is possibly TRBD1 (5 bases). Trimming left V 1 base short and J 8 bases short, with 12 bases between. The CDR3 spans 14 residues. The germline gives CDR1 SGHRS, CDR2 YFSETQ.

The sample holds one count of this clone. The chain couples TRBV5-1 to TRBJ1-1, with 9 bases matching TRBD1. J was trimmed by 0 bases and V by 4 bases; bases with no gene match: 4. The germline gives CDR1 SGHRS, CDR2 YFSETQ. The CDR3 length is 15 residues. CDR3: CASSARQGVNTEAFF. In nucleotides, the CDR3 is TGCGCCAGCAGCGCCCGACAGGGGGTGAACACTGAAGCTTTCTTT.

This clone occurred once. The chain uses TRBV27 and TRBJ2-5; 10 positions agree with TRBD2. Germline trimming cut 8 bases from V and 2 bases from J; bases unmatched to any gene: 8. The germline V gene has CDR1 MNHEY and CDR2 SMNVEV (reference sequence). This CDR3 has 15 residues. The chain's CDR3 is CASGGSGGFQETQYF. Written as DNA, the CDR3 is TGTGCCAGCGGGGGTAGCGGGGGGTTTCAAGAGACCCAGTACTTC.